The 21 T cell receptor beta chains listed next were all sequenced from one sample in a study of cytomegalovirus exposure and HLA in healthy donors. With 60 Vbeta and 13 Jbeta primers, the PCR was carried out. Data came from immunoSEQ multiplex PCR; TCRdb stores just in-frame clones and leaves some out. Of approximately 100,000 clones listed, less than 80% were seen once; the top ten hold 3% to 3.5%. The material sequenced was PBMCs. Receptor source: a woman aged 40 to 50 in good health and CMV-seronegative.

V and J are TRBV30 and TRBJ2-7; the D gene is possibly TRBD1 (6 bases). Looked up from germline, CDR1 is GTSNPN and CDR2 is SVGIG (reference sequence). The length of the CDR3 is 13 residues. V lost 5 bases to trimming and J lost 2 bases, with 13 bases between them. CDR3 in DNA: TGTGCCTGGGCCACGACAGGTACCTACGAGCAGTACTTC. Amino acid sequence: CAWATTGTYEQYF.

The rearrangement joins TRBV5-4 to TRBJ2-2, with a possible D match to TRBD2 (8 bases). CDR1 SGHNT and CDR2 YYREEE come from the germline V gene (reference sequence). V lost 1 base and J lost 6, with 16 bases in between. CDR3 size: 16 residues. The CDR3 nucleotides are TGTGCCAGCAGCTTGTCGGGAGGGGGCGCATCCGGGGAGCTGTTTTTT. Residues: CASSLSGGGASGELFF.

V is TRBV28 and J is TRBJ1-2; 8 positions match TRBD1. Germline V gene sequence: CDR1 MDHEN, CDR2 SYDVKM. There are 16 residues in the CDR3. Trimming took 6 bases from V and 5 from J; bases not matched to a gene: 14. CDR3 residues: CASSDGTGGGRYGYTF. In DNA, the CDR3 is TGTGCCAGCAGCGACGGAACAGGGGGAGGACGGTATGGCTACACCTTC.

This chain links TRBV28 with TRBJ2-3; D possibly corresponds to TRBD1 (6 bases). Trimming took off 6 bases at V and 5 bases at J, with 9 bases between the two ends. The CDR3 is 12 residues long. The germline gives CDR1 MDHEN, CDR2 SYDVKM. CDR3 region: CASRVGGDTQYF. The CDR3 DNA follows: TGTGCCAGCAGAGTAGGGGGAGATACGCAGTATTTT.

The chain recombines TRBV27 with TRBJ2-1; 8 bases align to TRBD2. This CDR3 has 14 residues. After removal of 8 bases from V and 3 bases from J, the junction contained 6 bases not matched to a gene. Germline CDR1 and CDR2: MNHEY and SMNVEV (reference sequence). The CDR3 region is CASAGGGDYNEQFF. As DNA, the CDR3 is TGTGCCAGCGCGGGGGGCGGGGACTACAATGAGCAGTTCTTC.

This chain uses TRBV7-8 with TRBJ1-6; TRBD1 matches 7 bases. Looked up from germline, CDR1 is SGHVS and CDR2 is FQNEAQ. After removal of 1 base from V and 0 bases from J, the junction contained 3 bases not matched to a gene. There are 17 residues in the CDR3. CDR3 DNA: TGTGCCAGCAGCTTAGACAGGGGAAGCTCCTATAATTCACCCCTCCACTTT. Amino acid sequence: CASSLDRGSSYNSPLHF.

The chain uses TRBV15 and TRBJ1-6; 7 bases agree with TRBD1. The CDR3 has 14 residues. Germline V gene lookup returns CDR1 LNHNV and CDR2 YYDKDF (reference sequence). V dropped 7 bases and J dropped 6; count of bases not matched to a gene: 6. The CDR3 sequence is CATNSGQPNSPLHF. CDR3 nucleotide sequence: TGTGCCACCAACTCGGGACAGCCTAATTCACCCCTCCACTTT.

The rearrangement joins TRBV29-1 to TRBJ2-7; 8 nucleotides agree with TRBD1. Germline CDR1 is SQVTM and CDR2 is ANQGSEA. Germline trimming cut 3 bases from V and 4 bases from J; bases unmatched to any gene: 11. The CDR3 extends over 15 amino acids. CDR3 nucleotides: TGCAGCGTTGAGCAGCCCAGGACAGGGAGGTACGAGCAGTACTTC. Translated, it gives CSVEQPRTGRYEQYF.

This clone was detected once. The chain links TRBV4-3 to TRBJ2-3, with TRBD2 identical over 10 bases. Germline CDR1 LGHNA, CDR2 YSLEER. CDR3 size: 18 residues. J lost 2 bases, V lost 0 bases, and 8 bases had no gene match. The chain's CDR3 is CASSQDQNSGGYTDTQYF. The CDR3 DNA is TGCGCCAGCAGCCAAGATCAAAATAGCGGGGGGTACACAGATACGCAGTATTTT.

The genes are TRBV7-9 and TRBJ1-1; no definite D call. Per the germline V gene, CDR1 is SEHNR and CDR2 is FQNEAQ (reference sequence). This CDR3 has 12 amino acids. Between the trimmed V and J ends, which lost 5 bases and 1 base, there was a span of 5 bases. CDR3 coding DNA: TGTGCCAGCAGCCCCTGGAACACTGAAGCTTTCTTT. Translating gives CASSPWNTEAFF. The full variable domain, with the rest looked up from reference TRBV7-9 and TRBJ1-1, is DTGVSQNPRHKITKRGQNVTFRCDPISEHNRLYWYRQTLGQGPEFLTYFQNEAQLEKSRLLSDRFSAERPKGSFSTLEIQRTEQGDSAMYLCASSPWNTEAFFGQGTRLTVV.

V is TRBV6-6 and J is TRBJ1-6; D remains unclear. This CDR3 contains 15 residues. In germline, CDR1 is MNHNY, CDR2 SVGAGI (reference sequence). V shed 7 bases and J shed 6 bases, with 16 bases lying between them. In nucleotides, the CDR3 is TGTGCCAGCACCCCACTATCGGGGAGTAATTCACCCCTCCACTTT. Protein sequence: CASTPLSGSNSPLHF.

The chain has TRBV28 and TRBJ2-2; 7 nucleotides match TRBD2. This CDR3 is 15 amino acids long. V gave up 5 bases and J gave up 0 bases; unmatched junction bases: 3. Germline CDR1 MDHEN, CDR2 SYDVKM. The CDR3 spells CASSTSGANTGELFF. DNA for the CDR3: TGTGCCAGCAGTACGAGCGGGGCGAACACCGGGGAGCTGTTTTTT.

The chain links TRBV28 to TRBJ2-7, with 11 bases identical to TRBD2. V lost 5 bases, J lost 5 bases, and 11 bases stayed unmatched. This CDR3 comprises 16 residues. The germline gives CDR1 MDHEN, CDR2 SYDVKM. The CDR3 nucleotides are TGTGCCAGCAGTAGGACTAGCGGGTCCCCTGGGAACGAGCAGTACTTC. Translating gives CASSRTSGSPGNEQYF.

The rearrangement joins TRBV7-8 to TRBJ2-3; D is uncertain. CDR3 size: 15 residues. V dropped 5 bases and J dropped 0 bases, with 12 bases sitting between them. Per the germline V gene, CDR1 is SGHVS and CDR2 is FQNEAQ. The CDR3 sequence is CASSLARMSTDTQYF. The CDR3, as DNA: TGTGCCAGCAGCCTTGCCAGAATGAGCACAGATACGCAGTATTTT.

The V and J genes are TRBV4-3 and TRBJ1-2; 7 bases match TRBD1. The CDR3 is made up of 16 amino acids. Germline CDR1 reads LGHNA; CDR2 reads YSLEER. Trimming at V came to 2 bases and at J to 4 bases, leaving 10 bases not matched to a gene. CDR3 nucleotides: TGCGCCAGCAGCCAACTGCTTCAGGGGGTTGCCTATGGCTACACCTTC. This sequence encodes CASSQLLQGVAYGYTF.

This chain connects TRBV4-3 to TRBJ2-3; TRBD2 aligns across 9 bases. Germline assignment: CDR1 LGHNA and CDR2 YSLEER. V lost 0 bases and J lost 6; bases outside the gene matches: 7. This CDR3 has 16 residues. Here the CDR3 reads CASSQEGGGAGDTQYF. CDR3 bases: TGCGCCAGCAGCCAAGAGGGCGGGGGGGCAGGGGATACGCAGTATTTT.

As DNA, the CDR3 is TGTGCCAGCAGCCCTAGCAGCCCTTTCCCCCACAATGAGCAGTTCTTC. Its translation: CASSPSSPFPHNEQFF. The rearrangement joins TRBV27 to TRBJ2-1; D possibly corresponds to TRBD2 (5 bases). Trimming took off 6 bases at V and 5 bases at J, with 20 bases between the two ends. From germline, CDR1 is MNHEY and CDR2 SMNVEV (reference sequence). This CDR3 has 16 residues.

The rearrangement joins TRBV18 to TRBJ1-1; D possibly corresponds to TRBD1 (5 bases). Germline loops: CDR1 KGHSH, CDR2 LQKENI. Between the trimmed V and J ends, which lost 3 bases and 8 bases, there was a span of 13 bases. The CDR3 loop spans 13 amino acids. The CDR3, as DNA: TGTGCCAGCTCACCCGGGGGGGGTAGCGAAGCTTTCTTT. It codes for CASSPGGGSEAFF.

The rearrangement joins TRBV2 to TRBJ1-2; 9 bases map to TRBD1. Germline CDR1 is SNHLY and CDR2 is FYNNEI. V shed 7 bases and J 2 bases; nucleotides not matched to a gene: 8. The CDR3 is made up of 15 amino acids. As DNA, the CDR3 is TGTGCCAGCACCGAAGGAACAGGGGGCAACTATGGCTACACCTTC. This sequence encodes CASTEGTGGNYGYTF. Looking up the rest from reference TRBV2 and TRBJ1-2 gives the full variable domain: EPEVTQTPSHQVTQMGQEVILRCVPISNHLYFYWYRQILGQKVEFLVSFYNNEISEKSEIFDDQFSVERPDGSNFTLKIRSTKLEDSAMYFCASTEGTGGNYGYTFGSGTRLTVV.

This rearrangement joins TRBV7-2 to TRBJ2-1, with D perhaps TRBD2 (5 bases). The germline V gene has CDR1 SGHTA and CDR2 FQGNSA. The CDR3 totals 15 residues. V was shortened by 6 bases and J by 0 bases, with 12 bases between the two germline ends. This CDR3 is CASRLASGSYNEQFF. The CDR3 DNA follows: TGTGCCAGCAGGCTAGCCTCCGGCTCCTACAATGAGCAGTTCTTC.

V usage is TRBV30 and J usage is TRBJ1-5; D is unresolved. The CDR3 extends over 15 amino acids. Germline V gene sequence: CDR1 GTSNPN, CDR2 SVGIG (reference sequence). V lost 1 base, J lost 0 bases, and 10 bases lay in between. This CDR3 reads CAWSGGINSNQPQHF. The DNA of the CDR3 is TGTGCCTGGAGTGGTGGCATCAATAGCAATCAGCCCCAGCATTTT.